This T cell receptor beta chain derives from a study of blood T cell repertoires in COVID-19. Study at large: Acute and convalescent COVID-19 specimens originated in the United States, Italy and Spain. T cells, B-cell-depleted T cells, or PBMCs provided the cDNA or gDNA that served as material.

Original handling: Counts of nucleated cells, estimated from reference gene primer amplification, were obtained. Measured with immunoSEQ multiplex PCR; TCRdb has only the in-frame clones, and not every one. The V and J calls and clone size come from that table; D and trimming were worked out from the DNA. The profile shows about 89,000 clones, 72% of them singletons. This clone has a handful of counts. The CDR3 is 17 residues long. Germline CDR1 is LGHNA and CDR2 is YNFKEQ. V shed 2 bases and J shed 4 bases, with 20 bases lying between them. The genes are TRBV4-2 and TRBJ1-2; D perhaps matches TRBD1 (5 bases). This TCR was sampled from a woman of 80 years or more with acute or convalescent COVID-19. The sequenced material came from peripheral blood. In nucleotides, the CDR3 is TGTGCCAGCAGCCAACACACGGGGGTGGAAGATTCCTATGGCTACACCTTC. It is translated as CASSQHTGVEDSYGYTF.